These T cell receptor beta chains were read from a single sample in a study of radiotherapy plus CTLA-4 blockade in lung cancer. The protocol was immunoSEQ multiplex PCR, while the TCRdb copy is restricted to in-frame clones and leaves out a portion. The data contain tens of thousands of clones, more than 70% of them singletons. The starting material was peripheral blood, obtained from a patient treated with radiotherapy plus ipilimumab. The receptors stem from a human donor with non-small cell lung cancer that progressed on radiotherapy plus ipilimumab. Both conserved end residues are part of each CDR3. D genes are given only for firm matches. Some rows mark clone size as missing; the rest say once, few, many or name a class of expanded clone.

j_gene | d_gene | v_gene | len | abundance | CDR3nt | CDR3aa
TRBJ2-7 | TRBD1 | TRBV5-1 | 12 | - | TGCGCCAGCAGCAGGGACAGGATCGAGCAGTACTTC | CASSRDRIEQYF
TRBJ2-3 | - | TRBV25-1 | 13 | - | TGTGCCACCCTGGACTCCCTCCTATCGGGGCAGTATTTT | CATLDSLLSGQYF
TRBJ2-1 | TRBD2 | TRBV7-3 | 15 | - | TGTGCCAGCAGCTTAGGACTAGACTCCTACAATGAGCAGTTCTTC | CASSLGLDSYNEQFF
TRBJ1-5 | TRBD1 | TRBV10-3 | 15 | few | TGTGCCATCAGTGGGGGACAGGGCTTAGGTCAGCCCCAGCATTTT | CAISGGQGLGQPQHF
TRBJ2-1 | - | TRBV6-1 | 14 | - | TGTGCCAGCAGCATCGGGGGAGACTACAATGAGCAGTTCTTC | CASSIGGDYNEQFF
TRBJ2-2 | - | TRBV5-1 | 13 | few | TGCGCCAGCAGTTTGGACCCTACCGGGGAGCTGTTTTTT | CASSLDPTGELFF
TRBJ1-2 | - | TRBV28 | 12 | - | TGTGCCAGCAGCTCCGGACAGAATGGCTACACCTTC | CASSSGQNGYTF
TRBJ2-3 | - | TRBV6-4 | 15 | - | TGTGCCAGCAGTGACTCGGAGGGGGCCACAGATACGCAGTATTTT | CASSDSEGATDTQYF
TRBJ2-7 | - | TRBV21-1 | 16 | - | TGTGCCAGCAGCCGACTACGACCTCTCGAGGCCTACGAGCAGTACTTC | CASSRLRPLEAYEQYF
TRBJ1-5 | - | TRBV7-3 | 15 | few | TGTGCCAGCAGCGGGGACGATCGTAGCAATCAGCCCCAGCATTTT | CASSGDDRSNQPQHF
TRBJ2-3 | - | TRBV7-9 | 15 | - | TGTGCCAGCAGCTTAGATGGGGGTGTAGCAGATACGCAGTATTTT | CASSLDGGVADTQYF
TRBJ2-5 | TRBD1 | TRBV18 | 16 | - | TGTGCCAGCGCACCCTCACTTACAGGGGTCTCTGGGACCCAGTACTTC | CASAPSLTGVSGTQYF
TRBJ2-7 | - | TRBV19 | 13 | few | TGTGCCAGTAGTATCCTTCCGGGTTACGAGCAGTACTTC | CASSILPGYEQYF
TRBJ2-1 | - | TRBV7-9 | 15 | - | TGTGCCAGCAGCTCTACCCAAGGAGCCTACAATGAGCAGTTCTTC | CASSSTQGAYNEQFF
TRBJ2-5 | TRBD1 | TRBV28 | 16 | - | TGTGCCAGCAGACCCCCGGGACAGGGGCTCCAAGAGACCCAGTACTTC | CASRPPGQGLQETQYF
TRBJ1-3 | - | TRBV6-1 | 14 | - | TGTGCCAGCAGTGAGATGGGGTCCGGAAACACCATATATTTT | CASSEMGSGNTIYF
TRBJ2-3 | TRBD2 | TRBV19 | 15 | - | TGTGCCAGTAGTATCGGGGCGGGAGTGGTAGATACGCAGTATTTT | CASSIGAGVVDTQYF
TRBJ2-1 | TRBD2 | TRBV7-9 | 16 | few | TGTGCCAGCAGCTGGACGGTGGGCGGGAGTTCGGGTGAGCAGTTCTTC | CASSWTVGGSSGEQFF
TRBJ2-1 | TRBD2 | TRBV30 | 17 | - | TGTGCCTGGAGACCCCCCCTAGCGGGGGGCTCCTACAATGAGCAGTTCTTC | CAWRPPLAGGSYNEQFF
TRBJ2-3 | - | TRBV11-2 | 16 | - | TGTGCCAGCAGCTTAGATCCCCCGGGGGTAACAGATACGCAGTATTTT | CASSLDPPGVTDTQYF
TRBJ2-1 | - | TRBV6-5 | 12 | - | TGTGCCAGCACCCCTGGAGCCCGCCGGTGGTTCTTC | CASTPGARRWFF
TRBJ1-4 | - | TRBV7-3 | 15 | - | TGTGCCAGCAGCCCCGGACGCGTGAAGAATGAAAAACTGTTTTTT | CASSPGRVKNEKLFF
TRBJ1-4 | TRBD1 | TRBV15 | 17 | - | TGTGCCACCAGCAGGGAGAGACAGGGGGCCACTAATGAAAAACTGTTTTTT | CATSRERQGATNEKLFF
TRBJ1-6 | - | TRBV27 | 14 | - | TGTGCCAGCAGTTACAGCTCCTATAATTCACCCCTCCACTTT | CASSYSSYNSPLHF
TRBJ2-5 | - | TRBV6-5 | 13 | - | TGTGCCAGCAGTCCCACGGCCCAGGGGACCCAGTACTTC | CASSPTAQGTQYF
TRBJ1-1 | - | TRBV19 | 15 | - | TGTGCCAGTAGCTTACAGGGAAGCATGAACACTGAAGCTTTCTTT | CASSLQGSMNTEAFF
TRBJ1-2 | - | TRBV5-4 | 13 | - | TGTGCCAGCAGCCTACAGGGTGGCTATGGCTACACCTTC | CASSLQGGYGYTF
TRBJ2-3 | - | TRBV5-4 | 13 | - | TGTGCCAGCAGCTCCTCTCAGGGAGGTACGCAGTATTTT | CASSSSQGGTQYF
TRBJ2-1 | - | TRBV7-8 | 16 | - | TGTGCCAGCAGCTTAACCCGGGATCTAGTTTTGAGGGAGCAGTTCTTC | CASSLTRDLVLREQFF
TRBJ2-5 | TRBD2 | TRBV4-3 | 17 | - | TGCGCCAGCAGCCAACACCCAGTCGGGGGGGGCGGGGAGACCCAGTACTTC | CASSQHPVGGGGETQYF
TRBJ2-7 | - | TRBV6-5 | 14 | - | TGTGCCAGCAGTTACTCGGGGAGCTCCTACGAGCAGTACTTC | CASSYSGSSYEQYF
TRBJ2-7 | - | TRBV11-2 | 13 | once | TGTGCCAGCAGCTTGGGGATTACCTACGAGCAGTACTTC | CASSLGITYEQYF
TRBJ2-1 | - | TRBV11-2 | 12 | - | TGTGCCAGCAGCCCCCGTCGGAGTGAGCAGTTCTTC | CASSPRRSEQFF